This T cell receptor (beta chain) was sequenced during a study of T cell responses to AZD1222 COVID-19 vaccine. Broader study findings: Donors were mostly white British, more females; clonal diversity possibly underestimated. Two AZD1222 doses significantly raised spike-specific TCR breadth and depth over controls. The study reported that nearly half of spike-specific TCRs target unmutated variant regions. The study sampled repertoires only after the peak T cell response.

Using immunoSEQ multiplex PCR, the repertoire was profiled, and TCRdb retains in-frame clones only, with some absent. Among roughly 130,000 clones listed, 88% were seen once. As regards this clone: Its antigen is undetermined.

The CDR3 has 13 residues. Germline CDR1 is SGHNT and CDR2 is YENEEA. With V trimmed by 3 bases and J by 4 bases, 0 bases remained unmatched. Sequencing used peripheral blood, obtained on day 0 of AZD1222 vaccination. The source of this sequence is an adult in good health. The V call is TRBV11-3, the J call TRBJ1-3; the match to TRBD1 covers 7 bases. CDR3 DNA sequence: TGTGCCAGCAGCTTGGACAGGGGAAACACCATATATTTT. This translates into CASSLDRGNTIYF. Together with reference TRBV11-3 and TRBJ1-3, the CDR3 gives the full variable domain: EAGVVQSPRYKIIEKKQPVAFWCNPISGHNTLYWYLQNLGQGPELLIRYENEEAVDDSQLPKDRFSAERLKGVDSTLKIQPAELGDSAVYLCASSLDRGNTIYFGEGSWLTVV.